Sequencing of this T cell receptor (beta chain) was carried out in a study of T cells in Graves' hyperthyroidism and ophthalmopathy. Study-wide points: Blood also carried most thyroid clonotypes expanded above 0.001. In simple terms, a model built on 13 V-J features told ophthalmopathy apart from stable hyperthyroidism.

Researchers amplified the TCR beta CDR3 regions from RNA transcripts. HTBI primers were employed in a first-round RT-PCR of the TCR CDR3. In TCRdb, the multiplex PCR reads were re-called with MiXCR into one record per CDR3 protein. Among under 400,000 distinct CDR3 sequences listed, around 20% were seen once. This clonotype was seen many times. Its antigen is not known. The receptor was isolated from a woman aged 45-65 years with Graves' hyperthyroidism. Sequenced sample: blood.

The CDR3 spells CASSASGTTYAYEQYF. The CDR3 nucleotides are TGCGCCAGCAGCGCGTCCGGGACAACCTACGCCTACGAGCAGTACTTC. This chain uses TRBV5-1 with TRBJ2-7; possible D gene TRBD1, 6 bases. V was pared by 4 bases and J by 2 bases, with 19 bases between. The V gene's germline CDR1 is SGHRS and CDR2 YFSETQ. CDR3 length equals 16 residues.